This T cell receptor (beta chain) was documented in a study of T cells in Graves' hyperthyroidism and ophthalmopathy. At the level of the study: Once the initial diagnosis was made, peripheral blood was obtained before any treatment.

Regarding the study as a whole: Among thyroid clonotypes expanded above 0.001, most also appeared in blood.

The germline V gene has CDR1 LNHDA and CDR2 SQIVND (reference sequence). V dropped 6 bases and J dropped 3 bases, with 15 bases sitting between them. CDR3 length: 15 residues. This clonotype was seen only a few times. The antigen is unknown. The source material, RNA transcripts, was used to amplify TCR beta CDR3 regions. In the first-round RT-PCR of the TCR CDR3, the HTBI primer set was used. TCRdb passed the multiplex PCR reads through MiXCR, listing each CDR3 protein once. The data hold about 640,000 distinct CDR3 sequences, with about 20% observed a single time. Uncontrolled infection, other autoimmune disease, pregnancy or lactation led to exclusion. Using around 10 ml of fresh peripheral blood, PBMCs were prepared.

This sequence joins TRBV19 and TRBJ2-1; D remains unclear. The clonotype comes from a man younger than 40 with Graves' ophthalmopathy. Sequenced material: blood. CDR3 amino acids: CASRPPGKDYNEQFF. The CDR3 DNA reads TGTGCCAGTAGGCCTCCCGGAAAGGACTACAATGAGCAGTTCTTC.